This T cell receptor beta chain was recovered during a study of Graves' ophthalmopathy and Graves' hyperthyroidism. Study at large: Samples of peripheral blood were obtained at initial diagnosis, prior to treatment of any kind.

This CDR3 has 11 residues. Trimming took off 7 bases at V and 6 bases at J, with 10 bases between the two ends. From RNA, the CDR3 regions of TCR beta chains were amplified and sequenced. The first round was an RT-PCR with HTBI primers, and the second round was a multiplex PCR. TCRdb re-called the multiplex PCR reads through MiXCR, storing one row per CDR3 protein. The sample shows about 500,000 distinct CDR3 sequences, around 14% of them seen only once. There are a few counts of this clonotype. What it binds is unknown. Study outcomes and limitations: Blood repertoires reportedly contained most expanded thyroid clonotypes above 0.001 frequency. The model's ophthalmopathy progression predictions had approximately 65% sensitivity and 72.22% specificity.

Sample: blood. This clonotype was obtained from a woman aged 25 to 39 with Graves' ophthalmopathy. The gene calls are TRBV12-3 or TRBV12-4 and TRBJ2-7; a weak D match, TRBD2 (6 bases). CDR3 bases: TGTGCCAGCACCTCCGGGGGCGAGCAGTACTTC. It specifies CASTSGGEQYF.